Shown below are 22 T cell receptor beta chains from a single sample sequenced in a study of T cell responses to AZD1222 COVID-19 vaccine. Clones were read by immunoSEQ multiplex PCR, and TCRdb kept only the in-frame ones, dropping some. The table includes 95,000 to 150,000 clones, 75% to 90% detected once. Sequenced material: peripheral blood, taken on day 0 of AZD1222 vaccination. The receptors come from an adult in good health.

V is TRBV2 and J is TRBJ1-3; no definite D call. V gave up 0 bases and J gave up 1 base, with 7 bases separating them. The germline V gene encodes CDR1 SNHLY and CDR2 FYNNEI. The CDR3 runs 15 residues. The CDR3 DNA follows: TGTGCCAGCAGTGAAGCGGAGTCTTCTGGAAACACCATATATTTT. Its translation is CASSEAESSGNTIYF.

The chain recombines TRBV28 with TRBJ1-4; 12 bases are a match to TRBD1. This CDR3 comprises 16 residues. Germline V lookup: CDR1 MDHEN, CDR2 SYDVKM. After removal of 4 bases from V and 8 bases from J, the junction contained 8 bases not matched to a gene. The CDR3 sequence: CASSSFSGTGGEKLFF. CDR3 in DNA: TGTGCCAGCAGTTCATTCAGCGGGACAGGGGGCGAAAAACTGTTTTTT. Full variable domain (missing parts from reference TRBV28 and TRBJ1-4): DVKVTQSSRYLVKRTGEKVFLECVQDMDHENMFWYRQDPGLGLRLIYFSYDVKMKEKGDIPEGYSVSREKKERFSLILESASTNQTSMYLCASSSFSGTGGEKLFFGSGTQLSVL.

J is TRBJ2-3 and V is TRBV5-6, with 10 bases matching TRBD2. Trimming took 2 bases from V and 3 from J; bases not matched to a gene: 15. The CDR3 spans 19 residues. In germline, CDR1 is SGHDT, CDR2 YYEEEE. The CDR3 bases are TGTGCCAGCAGCTTCCCCCCGGTAGCGGGAGGATTGGGGACAGATACGCAGTATTTT. This codes for CASSFPPVAGGLGTDTQYF.

J is TRBJ1-2 and V is TRBV27; D uncertain. CDR1 and CDR2 from the germline V gene are MNHEY and SMNVEV (reference sequence). Deletions cut 5 bases from V and 3 bases from J, with 13 bases between. The CDR3 is made up of 14 amino acids. The CDR3 spells CASSPTSEDYGYTF. Here the CDR3 DNA reads TGTGCCAGCAGTCCAACTTCGGAGGACTATGGCTACACCTTC.

This chain connects TRBV5-8 to TRBJ1-1, with 7 bases lining up with TRBD1. The CDR3 runs 15 residues. Germline CDR1 and CDR2: SGHTS and YDEGEE. V was pared by 3 bases and J by 2 bases, with 7 bases of the junction left unmatched. The CDR3: CASSWGTVRNTEAFF. CDR3 coding DNA: TGTGCCAGCAGCTGGGGGACAGTGCGTAACACTGAAGCTTTCTTT.

The chain couples TRBV11-1 to TRBJ2-5; no firm D call. Germline V gene data show CDR1 as SGHAT and CDR2 as FQDESV (reference sequence). V was clipped by 0 bases and J by 11 bases, with 19 bases between them. The CDR3 length is 15 residues. CDR3 sequence (DNA): TGTGCCAGCAGCTTAGCCCCGGGCGATCCTCACTTTCAGTACTTC. This sequence encodes CASSLAPGDPHFQYF.

The chain joins TRBV2 to TRBJ2-3, with 15 bases matching TRBD2. J was trimmed by 5 bases and V by 6 bases; bases with no gene match: 9. The CDR3 totals 17 residues. In germline, CDR1 is SNHLY, CDR2 FYNNEI. This chain's CDR3 is CASSKLGTSGGQDTQYF. CDR3 bases: TGTGCCAGCAGCAAACTCGGGACTAGCGGGGGGCAAGATACGCAGTATTTT.

CDR3 DNA sequence: TGTGCCAGCAGCTTAGGGTTCGAGAACACTGAAGCTTTCTTT. This gives the protein CASSLGFENTEAFF. The chain combines TRBV7-2 with TRBJ1-1; D is ambiguous. This CDR3 region has 14 residues. The germline gives CDR1 SGHTA, CDR2 FQGNSA. V lost 1 base and J lost 1, with 7 bases in between.

The V and J genes are TRBV5-1 and TRBJ2-6, with no clear D. There are 15 residues in the CDR3. CDR1 is SGHRS, CDR2 YFSETQ, per germline. V lost 4 bases and J 0 bases, leaving 8 bases between the germline ends. CDR3 loop: CASSRQASGANVLTF. The CDR3, as DNA: TGCGCCAGCAGCCGGCAAGCCTCTGGGGCCAACGTCCTGACTTTC.

This chain links TRBV6-1 with TRBJ1-2; D call uncertain. Germline V CDR1 and CDR2: MNHNS, SASEGT. The V gene lost 2 bases and the J gene lost 8 bases, with 6 bases spanning the gap. CDR3 length: 11 amino acids. The chain's CDR3 is CASSEIGGYTF. In DNA form, the CDR3 reads TGTGCCAGCAGTGAAATAGGGGGCTACACCTTC.

This clone was picked up a small number of times. V is TRBV7-2 and J is TRBJ2-7; 7 bases map to TRBD1. Trimming took 0 bases from V and 1 from J; bases not matched to a gene: 6. The CDR3 extends over 16 amino acids. From germline, CDR1 is SGHTA and CDR2 FQGNSA. The CDR3 is CASSLARGLVSYEQYF. Written as DNA, the CDR3 is TGTGCCAGCAGCTTAGCGAGGGGGCTGGTATCCTACGAGCAGTACTTC.

The chain uses TRBV28 and TRBJ2-1; TRBD2 agrees at 14 bases. V was pared by 4 bases and J by 7 bases, with 3 bases of the junction left unmatched. In germline, CDR1 is MDHEN, CDR2 SYDVKM. The CDR3 contains 15 residues. CDR3 in amino acids: CASSSTSGGANEQFF. The CDR3 DNA sequence: TGTGCCAGCAGTTCGACTAGCGGGGGGGCGAATGAGCAGTTCTTC.

This chain uses TRBV30 with TRBJ1-5, with D tentatively TRBD1 (6 bases). The CDR3 has 14 residues. Germline values: CDR1 GTSNPN, CDR2 SVGIG (reference sequence). V was trimmed by 0 bases and J by 2 bases, leaving 8 bases between them. The CDR3 spells CAWSVPGGNQPQHF. The CDR3 DNA sequence: TGTGCCTGGAGTGTACCAGGGGGCAATCAGCCCCAGCATTTT.

The chain joins TRBV10-3 to TRBJ1-5, with D possibly matching TRBD1 (5 bases). Germline-derived CDR1 and CDR2 are ENHRY and SYGVKD. Trimming stripped 8 bases from V and 5 bases from J, with 10 bases between. CDR3 length equals 12 residues. Here the CDR3 reads CAIGGIDQPQHF. In DNA form, the CDR3 reads TGTGCCATCGGGGGGATTGATCAGCCCCAGCATTTT.

The CDR3 is CASSLDSAGGLDEQYF. The CDR3 DNA sequence: TGTGCCAGCAGCTTAGATTCAGCGGGAGGGCTGGACGAGCAGTACTTC. This chain links TRBV11-3 with TRBJ2-7, with 10 positions matching TRBD2. After removal of 0 bases from V and 5 bases from J, the junction contained 7 bases not matched to a gene. This CDR3 is built from 16 residues. Germline loops: CDR1 SGHNT, CDR2 YENEEA.

The chain carries TRBV18 and TRBJ1-6; the match to TRBD1 covers 10 bases. The CDR3 runs 18 residues. Unmatched junction bases numbered 15, after V lost 5 bases and J lost 8 bases. Germline V gives CDR1 KGHSH, CDR2 LQKENI. CDR3 DNA: TGTGCCAGCTCATCGTTCTATCCGGGACAGGGGCCCTATTCACCCCTCCACTTT. This encodes CASSSFYPGQGPYSPLHF.

V usage is TRBV27 and J usage is TRBJ1-3; D gene uncertain. Germline V lookup: CDR1 MNHEY, CDR2 SMNVEV (reference sequence). This CDR3 comprises 16 residues. V was pared by 2 bases and J by 0 bases, with 11 bases between. The CDR3 loop is CASSLGPRSSGNTIYF. CDR3 sequence (DNA): TGTGCCAGCAGTTTAGGACCCAGGAGCTCTGGAAACACCATATATTTT.

The chain is built from TRBV11-2 and TRBJ2-3; no definite D call. V was pared by 1 base and J by 0 bases, with 2 bases between. Germline-derived CDR1 and CDR2 are SGHAT and FQNNGV. The CDR3 has 13 amino acids. CDR3 coding DNA: TGTGCCAGCAGCTTAGGTAGCACAGATACGCAGTATTTT. Protein product: CASSLGSTDTQYF.

The J gene is TRBJ2-6, the V gene TRBV11-3, with D uncertain. V was cut by 5 bases and J by 4 bases, with 18 bases left in between. The CDR3 runs 17 residues. Germline-derived CDR1 and CDR2 are SGHNT and YENEEA. The CDR3 DNA sequence: TGTGCCAGCAGCCCCCGCTCCGGTTTAACCGGGGCCAACGTCCTGACTTTC. Protein sequence: CASSPRSGLTGANVLTF. The full variable domain, in which reference TRBV11-3 and TRBJ2-6 provide the parts outside the CDR3, is EAGVVQSPRYKIIEKKQPVAFWCNPISGHNTLYWYLQNLGQGPELLIRYENEEAVDDSQLPKDRFSAERLKGVDSTLKIQPAELGDSAVYLCASSPRSGLTGANVLTFGAGSRLTVL.

The chain uses TRBV30 and TRBJ1-5; 12 positions match TRBD1. This CDR3 contains 16 residues. Germline trimming cut 1 base from V and 6 bases from J; bases unmatched to any gene: 7. Germline-derived CDR1 and CDR2 are GTSNPN and SVGIG (reference sequence). Written as DNA, the CDR3 is TGTGCCTGGAGTGCCCCTGGGGGACAGGGGGCTCAGCCCCAGCATTTT. This translates into CAWSAPGGQGAQPQHF.

This chain joins TRBV7-9 and TRBJ1-2; D unclear. The CDR3 totals 12 residues. With 7 bases removed from V and 6 bases from J, the gap between germline ends came to 12 bases. Germline CDR1 is SEHNR and CDR2 is FQNEAQ (reference sequence). The CDR3 DNA is TGTGCCAGCACAGGCCCCACGGATGGCTACACCTTC. Protein sequence: CASTGPTDGYTF.

This rearrangement joins TRBV2 to TRBJ1-1; D is ambiguous. The ends were cut back, 6 bases at V and 7 bases at J, with 9 bases in the middle. The CDR3 has 11 amino acids. Germline V lookup: CDR1 SNHLY, CDR2 FYNNEI. The CDR3, as DNA: TGTGCCAGCAGGGTAATGGTTGAAGCTTTCTTT. Amino acids: CASRVMVEAFF.